This T cell receptor beta chain appears in the sequencing data of a study of blood T cell repertoires in COVID-19 (dated by TCRdb to the early 2020s). At the level of the whole study: Samples covering the acute and convalescent phases of COVID-19 were provided by collaborators in the United States, Italy and Spain. The prospective study material was composed of cDNA or gDNA derived from T cells, B-cell-depleted T cells, or PBMCs. Deeply sampled blood TCRbeta repertoires from subjects exposed to, actively infected with, or recovered from COVID-19 were included in the dataset. The repertoires were made available in a free public database intended to serve as a resource for research on the immune response to SARS-CoV-2. Samples were obtained from the ongoing ImmuneRACE study (first 160 participants) and from 1,254 subjects provided by 6 global collaborators. Nearly every sample came with metadata listing a de-identified subject ID, COVID-19 status, age in years and sex. Where available, HLA class I and class II types were taken from metadata supplied by the sample provider and were not determined by assay-based typing.

The immunoSEQ Assay, a bias-controlled multiplex PCR, was used to amplify TCRbeta CDR3 regions from genomic DNA. Turning to the authors' computational methods: Nucleated cell counts per sample were estimated from amplification of reference gene primers within the assay. To quantify the absolute abundance of each unique TCRbeta CDR3 rearrangement, sequence reads were collapsed and filtered. Productive Simpson clonality was computed per sample as the square root of Simpson's diversity index over productive rearrangements. This immuneACCESS table, as held by TCRdb, lists in-frame sequences with V and J called but not all clones. Of the missing ones, under half trace to an unresolved V gene in checked studies; the others have no known cause. That table is the source of V, J and clone size, and D and trimming were worked out from the DNA. The sample records about 440,000 clones, approximately 90% of which are singletons. More than 4% of the sample lies in the top ten.

Here is what the overall study found, with its caveats: The amount of clinical and demographic metadata varied by source and participant and was provided uncurated.

With respect to this clone: Which antigen it targets is not known. Base qualities are not provided; no much larger clone lies one nucleotide away. This sample also contains other DNA sequences that code for the same CDR3.

Counted from cysteine to phenylalanine, this CDR3 has 12 amino acids. The entry retains the CDR3 DNA only, 36 bases that are in frame from base 1. Looking up the germline V gene yields CDR1 MGHRA and CDR2 YSYEKL. V and J are truncated by 1 base and 7 bases respectively, leaving an intervening sequence of 5 bases. Each collaborating institution followed its own protocols to collect whole blood in K2EDTA tubes. Collaborator samples were shipped for TCRbeta analysis as frozen whole blood, isolated PBMCs, or DNA extracted from either sample type. The sequenced sample consisted of peripheral blood. This clonotype was obtained from a woman aged 30 to 39 with acute or convalescent COVID-19. The chain is encoded by TRBV4-1 joined to TRBJ2-1, and TRBD1 may be the D gene, going by 5 matching bases. The DNA sequence is TGCGCCAGCAGCCAAGCAGGGAATGAGCAGTTCTTC. Protein translation: CASSQAGNEQFF.